The sequence of this T cell receptor (beta chain) was determined in a study of siplizumab effects on memory and regulatory T cells. Broader study findings: Contribution to the alloresponse seemed major for naive T cells, which also seemed more diverse than memory cells.

Comment on this clone: Its antigen is unknown.

Here immunoSEQ multiplex PCR was the method, and the copy in TCRdb shows in-frame clones only, minus some. The sample carries about 98,000 clones, roughly nine tenths recorded once. Trimming pared 2 bases from V and 1 base from J, leaving 8 bases between. The CDR3 is made up of 14 amino acids. Germline lookup yields CDR1 SGHAT and CDR2 FQNNGV. Input material: CD4+ T cells sorted from blood. This TCR came from a human donor in good health. The chain employs TRBV11-2 and TRBJ1-1; weak D call: TRBD1 (5 bases). In nucleotides, the CDR3 is TGTGCCAGCAGCTTAAATGGGGGGAACACTGAAGCTTTCTTT. Its protein is CASSLNGGNTEAFF.